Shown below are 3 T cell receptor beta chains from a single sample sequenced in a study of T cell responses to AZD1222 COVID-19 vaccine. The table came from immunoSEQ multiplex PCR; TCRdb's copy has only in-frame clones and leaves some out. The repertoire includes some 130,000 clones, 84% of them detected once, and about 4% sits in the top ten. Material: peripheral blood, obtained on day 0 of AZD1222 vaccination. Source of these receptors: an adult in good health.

CDR3 protein: CASSLRLQGARDTQYF. In DNA form, the CDR3 reads TGTGCCAGCAGCCTCCGTCTACAGGGGGCGCGTGATACGCAGTATTTT. The chain employs TRBV5-6 and TRBJ2-3; 9 nucleotides agree with TRBD1. CDR3 size: 16 residues. V shed 4 bases and J 6 bases; nucleotides not matched to a gene: 12. Germline CDR1 is SGHDT and CDR2 is YYEEEE.

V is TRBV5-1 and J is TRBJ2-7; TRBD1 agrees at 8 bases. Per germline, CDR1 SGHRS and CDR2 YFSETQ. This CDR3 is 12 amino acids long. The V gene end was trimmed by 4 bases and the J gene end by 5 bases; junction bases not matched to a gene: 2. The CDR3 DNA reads TGCGCCAGCAGCCCGGACAGGGACGAGCAGTACTTC. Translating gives CASSPDRDEQYF. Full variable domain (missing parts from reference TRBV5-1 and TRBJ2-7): KAGVTQTPRYLIKTRGQQVTLSCSPISGHRSVSWYQQTPGQGLQFLFEYFSETQRNKGNFPGRFSGRQFSNSRSEMNVSTLELGDSALYLCASSPDRDEQYFGPGTRLTVT.

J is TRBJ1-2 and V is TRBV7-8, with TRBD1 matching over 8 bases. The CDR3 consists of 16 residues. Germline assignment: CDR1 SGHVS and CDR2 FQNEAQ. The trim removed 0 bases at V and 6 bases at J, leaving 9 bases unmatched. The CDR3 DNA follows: TGTGCCAGCAGCTTAGCGCCCTCTTGGACAGGGAATGGCTACACCTTC. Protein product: CASSLAPSWTGNGYTF.